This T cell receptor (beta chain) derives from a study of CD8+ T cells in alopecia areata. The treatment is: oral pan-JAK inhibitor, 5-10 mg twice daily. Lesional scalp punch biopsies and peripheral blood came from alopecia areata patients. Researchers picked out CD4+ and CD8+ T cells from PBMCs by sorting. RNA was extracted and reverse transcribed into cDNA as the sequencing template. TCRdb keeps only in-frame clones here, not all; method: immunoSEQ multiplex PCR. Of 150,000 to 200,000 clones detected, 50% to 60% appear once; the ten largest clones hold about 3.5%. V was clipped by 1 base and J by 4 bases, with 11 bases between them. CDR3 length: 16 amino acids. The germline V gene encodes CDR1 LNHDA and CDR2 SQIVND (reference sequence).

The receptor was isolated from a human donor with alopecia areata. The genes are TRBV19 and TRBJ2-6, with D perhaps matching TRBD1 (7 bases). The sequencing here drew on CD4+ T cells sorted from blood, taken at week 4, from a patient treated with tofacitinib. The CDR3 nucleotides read TGTGCCAGTAGTATAGCCAGGGGGGCCGGGGCCAACGTCCTGACTTTC. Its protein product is CASSIARGAGANVLTF.